These 11 T cell receptor beta chains came from one sample sequenced in a study of technical replicates of blood from several donors. Only in-frame clones appear in the TCRdb table, and some are missing; sequencing was by immunoSEQ multiplex PCR. The sample lists roughly 45,000 clones; approximately 90% were seen once. Sequencing used PBMCs. These receptor sequences come from a human donor in good health. Some clones in this sample may be carry-over from other donors' samples.

This chain joins TRBV2 and TRBJ2-2; weak D call: TRBD1 (6 bases). The CDR3 contains 15 residues. Germline loops: CDR1 SNHLY, CDR2 FYNNEI. V lost 3 bases to trimming and J lost 0 bases, with 8 bases between them. CDR3 nucleotide sequence: TGTGCCAGCAGTGACGCAGGGGCGAACACCGGGGAGCTGTTTTTT. Translating it yields CASSDAGANTGELFF.

The chain uses TRBV7-9 and TRBJ1-5; 7 nucleotides line up with TRBD1. V lost 1 base to trimming and J lost 6 bases; unmatched junction nucleotides: 6. The CDR3 covers 15 residues. Looked up from germline, CDR1 is SEHNR and CDR2 is FQNEAQ (reference sequence). Here the CDR3 DNA reads TGTGCCAGCAGCTTAGTAGGAGGGGGCAGTCAGCCCCAGCATTTT. Protein product: CASSLVGGGSQPQHF.

V gene TRBV14 combines with J gene TRBJ2-7, with a tentative D call TRBD2 (6 bases). V was pared by 1 base and J by 5 bases, with 15 bases between. CDR3 length: 15 residues. Germline V gives CDR1 SGHDN, CDR2 FVKESK. The chain's CDR3 is CASSQVLARANEQYF. The DNA of the CDR3 is TGTGCCAGCAGCCAAGTACTAGCTCGCGCTAACGAGCAGTACTTC.

The rearrangement joins TRBV7-6 to TRBJ1-3; 7 nucleotides line up with TRBD1. Trimming at V came to 5 bases and at J to 2 bases, leaving 9 bases not matched to a gene. Germline V gene sequence: CDR1 SGHVS, CDR2 FNYEAQ. This CDR3 region has 16 residues. CDR3 nucleotides: TGTGCCAGCAGCCTCACCCCGACAGGGCCTGGAAACACCATATATTTT. Translated: CASSLTPTGPGNTIYF.

V and J are TRBV5-6 and TRBJ1-3; TRBD1 matches 8 bases. This CDR3 is built from 18 residues. The V gene's germline CDR1 is SGHDT and CDR2 YYEEEE. With V trimmed by 3 bases and J by 0 bases, 11 bases remained unmatched. The CDR3 loop reads CASSWRTGTPYSGNTIYF. CDR3 in DNA: TGTGCCAGCAGCTGGCGGACAGGGACCCCGTACTCTGGAAACACCATATATTTT. The variable domain in full, with the rest retrieved from reference TRBV5-6 and TRBJ1-3, is DAGVTQSPTHLIKTRGQQVTLRCSPKSGHDTVSWYQQALGQGPQFIFQYYEEEERQRGNFPDRFSGHQFPNYSSELNVNALLLGDSALYLCASSWRTGTPYSGNTIYFGEGSWLTVV.

This clone was seen more than once but under ten times. J is TRBJ1-6 and V is TRBV7-3, with D unresolved. V was pared by 5 bases and J by 13 bases, with 6 bases between. Germline CDR1 reads SGHTA; CDR2 reads FQGTGA. The CDR3 extends over 10 amino acids. CDR3 amino acids: CASSPSPLHF. CDR3 sequence (DNA): TGTGCCAGCAGCCCCTCGCCCCTCCACTTT.

The chain carries TRBV9 and TRBJ2-2; 9 nucleotides align to TRBD2. The length of the CDR3 is 17 residues. Germline trimming cut 4 bases from V and 1 base from J; bases unmatched to any gene: 8. CDR1 is SGDLS and CDR2 is YYNGEE in the germline V gene. CDR3 loop: CASSSHTTSGNTGELFF. The CDR3 DNA follows: TGTGCCAGCAGCTCCCACACGACTAGCGGGAACACCGGGGAGCTGTTTTTT.

V usage is TRBV7-9 and J usage is TRBJ1-4; D is possibly TRBD1 (6 bases). This CDR3 comprises 16 residues. Trimming pared 4 bases from V and 7 bases from J, leaving 19 bases between. Germline V gives CDR1 SEHNR, CDR2 FQNEAQ (reference sequence). Written as DNA, the CDR3 is TGTGCCAGCAGCTCCCGGAGGGGGGGCGTAATTGAAAAACTGTTTTTT. Its translation is CASSSRRGGVIEKLFF.

This rearrangement joins TRBV2 to TRBJ1-1, with D perhaps TRBD1 (5 bases). The V gene lost 6 bases and the J gene lost 6 bases, with 17 bases spanning the gap. CDR3 size: 14 residues. Germline CDR1 reads SNHLY; CDR2 reads FYNNEI. For the CDR3, the DNA is TGTGCCAGCAGGGACCCAGTTGGGGACTCTGAAGCTTTCTTT. Its translation: CASRDPVGDSEAFF. The full variable domain, its missing parts supplied by reference TRBV2 and TRBJ1-1, is EPEVTQTPSHQVTQMGQEVILRCVPISNHLYFYWYRQILGQKVEFLVSFYNNEISEKSEIFDDQFSVERPDGSNFTLKIRSTKLEDSAMYFCASRDPVGDSEAFFGQGTRLTVV.

This clone was seen only once. The rearrangement links TRBV7-2 to TRBJ2-3, with 8 bases fitting TRBD1. Germline-derived CDR1 and CDR2 are SGHTA and FQGNSA. J gave up 5 bases and V 4 bases, and 8 bases lay outside the gene matches. This CDR3 comprises 15 residues. Here the CDR3 reads CASSSPRGQGDTQYF. The CDR3 DNA follows: TGTGCCAGCAGCTCCCCCAGGGGGCAGGGAGATACGCAGTATTTT.

J is TRBJ1-6 and V is TRBV19, with TRBD1 matching over 9 bases. The junction had 8 bases not matched to a gene; V was cut back by 4 bases and J by 7 bases. Germline values: CDR1 LNHDA, CDR2 SQIVND (reference sequence). This CDR3 region has 16 residues. CDR3 sequence: CASSTPTGGGNSPLHF. The CDR3 DNA is TGTGCCAGTAGTACGCCGACAGGGGGAGGCAATTCACCCCTCCACTTT.